The 9 T cell receptor beta chains below come from one sample, sequenced in a study of control samples from healthy donors and cancer patients. Sequencing used immunoSEQ multiplex PCR; TCRdb keeps in-frame clones, though not all of them. This table has under 300,000 clones, around 79% appearing once. The sequenced sample consisted of PBMCs. Receptors were obtained from an older woman with lung cancer.

The rearrangement joins TRBV3-1 (or the pseudogene TRBV3-2) to TRBJ2-7, with D unresolved. Trimming removed 4 bases at V and 4 bases at J, with 8 bases between. Germline assignment: CDR1 LGHDT and CDR2 YNNKEL (reference sequence). The CDR3 is made up of 12 amino acids. The CDR3 spells CASSPWGYEQYF. The CDR3 region has the DNA TGTGCCAGCAGCCCCTGGGGATACGAGCAGTACTTC.

This clone was recorded only once. The J gene is TRBJ2-2, the V gene TRBV19; TRBD1 aligns across 9 bases. Germline V gives CDR1 LNHDA, CDR2 SQIVND (reference sequence). The CDR3 runs 16 residues. Trimming took 3 bases from V and 1 from J; bases not matched to a gene: 3. CDR3 sequence (DNA): TGTGCCAGTAGTATTTTGGGACAGGGGAACACCGGGGAGCTGTTTTTT. Translating it yields CASSILGQGNTGELFF.

The V and J genes are TRBV9 and TRBJ1-6; the D is unclear. CDR3 size: 16 residues. Trimming took off 4 bases at V and 10 bases at J, with 21 bases between the two ends. CDR1 is SGDLS and CDR2 is YYNGEE in the germline V gene. The CDR3 loop reads CASSSGPDVRNSPLHF. Written as DNA, the CDR3 is TGTGCCAGCAGCTCAGGACCCGACGTAAGGAACTCACCCCTCCACTTT.

This clone was observed a single time. This chain joins TRBV13 and TRBJ2-3; D unresolved. The CDR3 is 15 amino acids. Trimming removed 5 bases from V and 0 bases from J, with 12 bases in between. Germline V gene data show CDR1 as PRHDT and CDR2 as FYEKMQ (reference sequence). CDR3 coding DNA: TGTGCCAGCAGCGGATGGACGGATAGCACAGATACGCAGTATTTT. This encodes CASSGWTDSTDTQYF.

The chain uses TRBV6-5 and TRBJ1-3; D call uncertain. V was shortened by 8 bases and J by 7 bases, with 9 bases between the two germline ends. The CDR3 runs 11 residues. Germline CDR1 MNHEY, CDR2 SVGAGI. CDR3 loop: CASLRGNTIYF. CDR3 sequence (DNA): TGTGCCAGCCTCCGAGGGAACACCATATATTTT.

This clone has a single count. This chain links TRBV2 with TRBJ2-7; possibly TRBD2 for D (5 bases). The length of the CDR3 is 15 residues. V lost 1 base and J lost 6, with 16 bases in between. CDR1 is SNHLY and CDR2 is FYNNEI in the germline V gene. The CDR3 DNA reads as TGTGCCAGCAGTGAAGAACTAGTCTTGAGGTCCGAGCAGTACTTC. Encoded protein: CASSEELVLRSEQYF. Together with reference TRBV2 and TRBJ2-7, the CDR3 gives the full variable domain: EPEVTQTPSHQVTQMGQEVILRCVPISNHLYFYWYRQILGQKVEFLVSFYNNEISEKSEIFDDQFSVERPDGSNFTLKIRSTKLEDSAMYFCASSEELVLRSEQYFGPGTRLTVT.

The chain couples TRBV27 to TRBJ1-6; D perhaps matches TRBD1 (5 bases). CDR1 and CDR2 from the germline V gene are MNHEY and SMNVEV (reference sequence). The CDR3 runs 21 residues. Deletions cut 5 bases from V and 6 bases from J, with 32 bases between. This CDR3 is CASSPRGAGRFRGPTNSPLHF. As DNA, the CDR3 is TGTGCCAGCAGTCCCCGAGGGGCAGGGCGATTTAGGGGACCAACTAATTCACCCCTCCACTTT.

The chain combines TRBV20-1 with TRBJ1-2, with a possible D match to TRBD1 (6 bases). The CDR3 is 12 amino acids. V was pared by 3 bases and J by 6 bases, with 11 bases between. Germline assignment: CDR1 DFQATT and CDR2 SNEGSKA (reference sequence). CDR3 DNA sequence: TGCAGTGCTAGTGGGCAGGGGCATGGCTACACCTTC. This encodes CSASGQGHGYTF.

The chain links TRBV5-4 to TRBJ2-7; D remains unclear. CDR1 and CDR2 (germline): SGHNT, YYREEE (reference sequence). Between the trimmed V and J ends, which lost 1 base and 5 bases, there was a span of 13 bases. The CDR3 extends over 14 amino acids. CDR3 in amino acids: CASSLYEASHEQYF. CDR3 nucleotides: TGTGCCAGCAGCTTGTACGAGGCTTCCCACGAGCAGTACTTC.